This section outlines one T cell receptor beta chain sequence together with its context. Its antigen is undetermined. The data were taken from a study of cytomegalovirus exposure and HLA in healthy donors. Study results and caveats: Reported performance of the classifier showed diagnosis of cytomegalovirus status with high specificity and sensitivity.

TCRdb's table, derived via immunoSEQ multiplex PCR, lists solely in-frame clones and lacks some. Among 150,000 to 200,000 clones listed, approximately 96% were seen once. This CDR3 contains 14 residues. The germline CDR1 and CDR2 sequences are MNHEY and SMNVEV (reference sequence). Trimming removed 5 bases from V and 12 bases from J; junction bases left unmatched: 10. The chain combines TRBV27 with TRBJ1-6, with TRBD1 matching over 7 bases. The sequence came from a woman under 30 in good health and CMV-seronegative. The sequenced sample was PBMCs. The CDR3 reads CASSTGTDIRPLHF. CDR3 nucleotide sequence: TGTGCCAGCAGTACCGGGACAGATATTCGACCCCTCCACTTT.